What follows describes a single T cell receptor beta chain. The target of this receptor is not known. The sample holds no much larger clone one base away, and base qualities are not on file. The data belong to a study of shared clonotypes between healthy human individuals (dated by TCRdb to between 2020 and 2021). Turning to the overall study: Three men and two women, aged 18 to 49 years, made up the cohort. Each donor's leukapheresis produced roughly between about 0.85 and 10 billion PBMCs. The study deeply sequenced blood TCR repertoires of five healthy adults to estimate repertoire size and the extent of clonotype sharing between individuals. Different laboratories and diverse techniques were used to prepare libraries and sequence TCR repertoires, to increase sequencing depth and limit assay-specific biases. For each donor, CD4 naive and CD4 memory were each run on three plates, CD8 naive on two plates, and CD8 memory on one plate. On the study overall, not on this receptor specifically: Based on pairwise subsampling, the degree of clonotype sharing among donors was expected to be affected by sequencing depth. Across a few donors, roughly 5.4% of naive CD4, approximately 3.6% of naive CD8, roughly 2.2% of memory CD4, and under 0.45% of memory CD8 clonotypes were shared. Rarefaction of sorted-subset datasets indicated incomplete sequencing despite the large sequencing depth. The genetic and exposure-history diversity represented was limited by the small number of donors. Estimated clonotype richness was generally larger for naive than for memory subsets. Clonotypes shared by all four sorted-subset donors showed higher generation probabilities than non-shared clonotypes. Sampling was limited to blood, and TCR repertoires in tissue likely differ from TCR repertoires in blood.

Using the deep immunoSEQ assay, multiplex PCR amplified TCR CDR3 regions from genomic DNA. Extracted genomic DNA from each cell subset was distributed evenly across all wells of several immunoSEQ 96-well plates, and each plate was treated as a replicate. For sorted subsets, each replicate PCR was loaded with 200 ng genomic DNA, equivalent to 30,000 to 35,000 T cell genomes. Purified libraries were quantified with a Qubit 3.0 fluorometer, sized on a Bioanalyzer 2100, and re-quantified with the KAPA Library Quantification kit. Every immunoSEQ 96-well plate was sequenced on a separate single-read 150-cycle Illumina NextSeq 550 flow cell. Turning to the authors' computational methods: Because the immunoSEQ output held only junctional sequences and lacked quality scores, the filtering could not match the filtering applied to full-length reads. To assign V/J genes and CDR3, sequences were annotated using PyIR, a Python wrapper for IgBLAST v1.9, with IMGT germline references. Reads were removed for weak V/J assignments (E-value above 1e-6), missing CDR3, stop codons, out-of-frame junctions, or ambiguous translated residues. V3J clonotypes were defined as sequences sharing an identical inferred V gene, J gene, and CDR3 amino acid sequence. To compute the percentage overlap between repertoires, the number of shared unique clonotypes was divided by the size of the smaller repertoire. Three approaches were used to assess repertoire richness: RTK rarefaction, the Chao1 estimator, and Recon v2.1 estimates of unobserved clonotypes. Generation probabilities for all TCRbeta clonotypes obtained by the gDNA method from a handful of donors were computed using OLGA. In its TCRdb copy, this immuneACCESS table keeps in-frame sequences only and misses some clones. Where compared with another copy, unresolved V genes explain less than half of these, and the others have no known cause. The D gene and trimming were derived from the DNA, and the V and J assignments and clone size from that table. The sample table lists hundreds of thousands of clones, less than 85% of them with a count of one. The ten largest account for 10% of the sample.

Relative to germline, V is missing 5 bases and J is missing 8 bases, with 6 bases of the junction outside any gene match. The CDR3 holds 13 amino acids from the cysteine to the phenylalanine. Just CDR3 DNA is preserved here, 39 bases in frame from base 1. CDR1 and CDR2 were assigned from the germline V gene as MDHEN and SYDVKM. The donors were healthy, HIV-negative adults with no recently reported acute infections or vaccinations. Every donor was a Caucasian adult residing in Nashville, Tennessee, USA. CD4+ T cells were enriched through magnetic negative selection, after which naive cells were positively selected on CD45RA and the remaining negative fraction served as the memory subset. Blood was obtained by leukapheresis, after which PBMCs were separated by Ficoll-Histopaque density gradient centrifugation and cryopreserved in liquid nitrogen vapor phase. Purity and quantity of every magnetically sorted T cell population were checked by analytical flow cytometry. Genomic DNA was isolated from every sorted fraction and measured by UV absorbance on a Nanodrop 2000c.

This TCR came from a young man in good health. The V and J genes are TRBV28 and TRBJ1-2, with 9 bases in between that match TRBD1. The material sequenced was memory CD4+ T cells sorted from blood. This specimen's cell subset or site label, interpreted: CD45RA-negative fraction. The DNA reads as follows: TGTGCCAGCAGTAAAGGACAGGGGACGGGCTACACCTTC. Translated, it gives CASSKGQGTGYTF.